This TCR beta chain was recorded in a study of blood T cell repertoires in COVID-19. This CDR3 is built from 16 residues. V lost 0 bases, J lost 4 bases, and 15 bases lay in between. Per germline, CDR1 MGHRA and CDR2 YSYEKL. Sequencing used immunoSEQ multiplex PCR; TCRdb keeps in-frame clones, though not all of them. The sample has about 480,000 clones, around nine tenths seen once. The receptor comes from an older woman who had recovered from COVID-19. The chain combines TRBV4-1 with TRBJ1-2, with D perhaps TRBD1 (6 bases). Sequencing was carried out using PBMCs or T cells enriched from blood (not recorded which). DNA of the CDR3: TGCGCCAGCAGCCAAGACCTGGACAGATCTATCTATGGCTACACCTTC. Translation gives CASSQDLDRSIYGYTF.